The 28 T cell receptor beta chains in this list originate from one sample, sequenced in a study of shared clonotypes between healthy human individuals. Using immunoSEQ multiplex PCR, the repertoire was profiled, and TCRdb retains in-frame clones only, with some absent. The table includes roughly 1,500,000 clones, about 98% detected once. Sequencing input: naive CD4+ T cells sorted from blood. Subset given: CD45RA+ positively selected. The receptors stem from a man aged 25-40 years in good health.

V usage is TRBV5-1 and J usage is TRBJ2-1; 14 positions agree with TRBD2. Germline assignment: CDR1 SGHRS and CDR2 YFSETQ. Trimming took 4 bases from V and 6 from J; bases not matched to a gene: 12. This CDR3 region has 18 residues. The CDR3 spells CASSNEGTSGSAPNEQFF. In DNA form, the CDR3 reads TGCGCCAGCAGCAACGAAGGGACTAGCGGGAGTGCCCCCAATGAGCAGTTCTTC. Based on the CDR3 plus reference TRBV5-1 and TRBJ2-1, the full variable domain is KAGVTQTPRYLIKTRGQQVTLSCSPISGHRSVSWYQQTPGQGLQFLFEYFSETQRNKGNFPGRFSGRQFSNSRSEMNVSTLELGDSALYLCASSNEGTSGSAPNEQFFGPGTRLTVL.

CDR3 DNA: TGTGCCAGCAGCGGCCCCCGGGACCCCCTAGTGCAGTATTTT. The encoded protein is CASSGPRDPLVQYF. This rearrangement joins TRBV5-4 to TRBJ2-3; D possibly matches TRBD1 or TRBD2 (5 bases each). V lost 4 bases to trimming and J lost 11 bases, with 20 bases between them. The CDR3 covers 14 residues. In germline, CDR1 is SGHNT, CDR2 YYREEE (reference sequence).

The V gene is TRBV19, the J gene TRBJ2-5; possible D gene TRBD1, 5 bases. The CDR3 has 15 amino acids. V lost 3 bases and J lost 5, with 16 bases in between. Germline CDR1 and CDR2: LNHDA and SQIVND (reference sequence). The CDR3 region is CASSISGRVEETQYF. The CDR3, as DNA: TGTGCCAGTAGTATTTCTGGCAGGGTAGAGGAGACCCAGTACTTC.

Regarding this clone: Other DNA sequences from this sample encode an identical CDR3 as well. V and J are TRBV5-1 and TRBJ2-2; D possibly corresponds to TRBD1 (5 bases). The CDR3 totals 14 residues. Germline CDR1 and CDR2: SGHRS and YFSETQ. V lost 2 bases to trimming and J lost 2 bases, with 7 bases between them. The CDR3 bases are TGCGCCAGCAGCTTAGACAGTAACACCGGGGAGCTGTTTTTT. It specifies CASSLDSNTGELFF.

The chain is built from TRBV7-9 and TRBJ2-1; D not certain. Germline loops: CDR1 SEHNR, CDR2 FQNEAQ (reference sequence). Trimming cost V 2 bases and J 6 bases, with 8 bases left between them. This CDR3 is 13 amino acids long. The CDR3 sequence is CASSLFLGNEQFF. CDR3 DNA: TGTGCCAGCAGCTTATTTCTCGGCAATGAGCAGTTCTTC.

This clone has a handful of counts. The sample contains more than one DNA sequence encoding this CDR3. The chain employs TRBV5-1 and TRBJ2-3; no definite D call. V was cut by 1 base and J by 0 bases, with 0 bases left in between. CDR1 is SGHRS, CDR2 YFSETQ, per germline. The CDR3 runs 12 residues. The DNA of the CDR3 is TGCGCCAGCAGCTTGAGCACAGATACGCAGTATTTT. Protein sequence: CASSLSTDTQYF.

In its sample, this clone was seen once. V is TRBV11-3 and J is TRBJ2-1; 11 nucleotides agree with TRBD1. The CDR3 totals 16 residues. CDR1 SGHNT and CDR2 YENEEA come from the germline V gene. The V and J ends lost 3 bases and 2 bases, in that order; junction bases with no gene match: 3. In nucleotides, the CDR3 is TGTGCCAGCAGCTTCGGGACAGGGGGGACCTACAATGAGCAGTTCTTC. It specifies CASSFGTGGTYNEQFF.

This clone was picked up one time. This chain connects TRBV6-1 to TRBJ2-4; D might be TRBD1 or TRBD2, each matching 6 bases. In germline, CDR1 is MNHNS, CDR2 SASEGT. CDR3 length: 17 amino acids. V lost 1 base and J 0 bases, leaving 13 bases between the germline ends. This chain's CDR3 is CASSEGGGQGAKNIQYF. The CDR3 nucleotides are TGTGCCAGCAGTGAAGGAGGGGGGCAGGGAGCCAAAAACATTCAGTACTTC.

The V call is TRBV14, the J call TRBJ2-2; possibly TRBD1 for D (6 bases). V shed 0 bases and J shed 3 bases, with 17 bases lying between them. The CDR3 is 18 residues long. In germline, CDR1 is SGHDN, CDR2 FVKESK. CDR3 coding DNA: TGTGCCAGCAGCCAAGATAAAGGTGGCAGGGGTTACACCGGGGAGCTGTTTTTT. Its protein is CASSQDKGGRGYTGELFF.

V gene TRBV10-3 combines with J gene TRBJ2-5; D is ambiguous. Germline CDR1 is ENHRY and CDR2 is SYGVKD. CDR3 length: 11 amino acids. V dropped 7 bases and J dropped 3 bases, with 6 bases sitting between them. CDR3 in amino acids: CAITKKETQYF. The CDR3 coding sequence is TGTGCCATCACCAAGAAAGAGACCCAGTACTTC.

The rearrangement links TRBV2 to TRBJ1-1, with D tentatively TRBD1 (6 bases). CDR3 size: 13 residues. Trimming took off 8 bases at V and 4 bases at J, with 14 bases between the two ends. Germline CDR1 and CDR2: SNHLY and FYNNEI. Written as DNA, the CDR3 is TGTGCCAGCCTAAATGGGGGCGGCACTGAAGCTTTCTTT. Protein product: CASLNGGGTEAFF.

The genes are TRBV25-1 and TRBJ2-7, with D tentatively TRBD1 (6 bases). CDR1 and CDR2 (germline): MGHDK, SYGVNS. The CDR3 is 15 residues long. Trimming cost V 4 bases and J 5 bases, with 18 bases left between them. For the CDR3, the DNA is TGTGCCAGCAGTGCCAAAACAGGGTTGTTAGACGAGCAGTACTTC. Translated: CASSAKTGLLDEQYF.

This clone was recorded once. The CDR3: CASSPRQGWADTQYF. CDR3 in DNA: TGTGCCAGTAGTCCCCGACAGGGCTGGGCAGATACGCAGTATTTT. The V gene is TRBV19, the J gene TRBJ2-3, with TRBD1 identical over 7 bases. With V trimmed by 5 bases and J by 4 bases, 9 bases remained unmatched. Germline V CDR1 and CDR2: LNHDA, SQIVND (reference sequence). CDR3 length: 15 amino acids.

V usage is TRBV7-6 and J usage is TRBJ1-4, with TRBD1 as a possible D gene (6 bases). The CDR3 consists of 17 residues. CDR1 is SGHVS, CDR2 FNYEAQ, per germline. The V end was cut by 5 bases, the J end by 6 bases, with 22 bases between. CDR3 in DNA: TGTGCCAGCAGCCTACAGGGTAGGGCCCGTTCGGATGAAAAACTGTTTTTT. This sequence encodes CASSLQGRARSDEKLFF.

Written as DNA, the CDR3 is TGTGCCCCGACCTTAGCGGCCCTAAAGTTGAGGCAGTACTTC. Its translation: CAPTLAALKLRQYF. The chain links TRBV25-1 to TRBJ2-7; tentatively, D is TRBD2 (6 bases). Germline assignment: CDR1 MGHDK and CDR2 SYGVNS. The V and J ends lost 11 bases and 9 bases respectively, with 26 bases between them. The CDR3 is made up of 14 amino acids.

The chain joins TRBV27 to TRBJ2-6; D is possibly TRBD1 (6 bases). Germline assignment: CDR1 MNHEY and CDR2 SMNVEV (reference sequence). The V and J ends lost 6 bases and 4 bases respectively, with 13 bases between them. This CDR3 comprises 15 residues. The CDR3 here is CASRVGTLGANVLTF. DNA for the CDR3: TGTGCCAGCAGGGTCGGGACACTCGGGGCCAACGTCCTGACTTTC. Based on the CDR3 plus reference TRBV27 and TRBJ2-6, the full variable domain is EAQVTQNPRYLITVTGKKLTVTCSQNMNHEYMSWYRQDPGLGLRQIYYSMNVEVTDKGDVPEGYKVSRKEKRNFPLILESPSPNQTSLYFCASRVGTLGANVLTFGAGSRLTVL.

The chain recombines TRBV7-9 with TRBJ2-3; D perhaps matches TRBD2 (5 bases). Trimming pared 1 base from V and 5 bases from J, leaving 19 bases between. Looked up from germline, CDR1 is SEHNR and CDR2 is FQNEAQ (reference sequence). CDR3 length: 17 residues. The CDR3 loop reads CASSLGAAAIRIDTQYF. The CDR3 DNA follows: TGTGCCAGCAGCTTAGGAGCGGCGGCTATCAGGATAGATACGCAGTATTTT. The whole variable domain, remainder taken from reference TRBV7-9 and TRBJ2-3, is DTGVSQNPRHKITKRGQNVTFRCDPISEHNRLYWYRQTLGQGPEFLTYFQNEAQLEKSRLLSDRFSAERPKGSFSTLEIQRTEQGDSAMYLCASSLGAAAIRIDTQYFGPGTRLTVL.

This rearrangement joins TRBV28 to TRBJ1-5; the match to TRBD1 covers 8 bases. Germline-derived CDR1 and CDR2 are MDHEN and SYDVKM. V lost 3 bases and J lost 2; bases outside the gene matches: 12. CDR3 size: 18 residues. The chain's CDR3 is CASSFWGTGGSGNQPQHF. In DNA, the CDR3 is TGTGCCAGCAGTTTTTGGGGAACAGGGGGATCCGGCAATCAGCCCCAGCATTTT.

This chain joins TRBV5-4 and TRBJ2-7; weak D call: TRBD1 (5 bases). CDR1 and CDR2 (germline): SGHNT, YYREEE (reference sequence). CDR3 length equals 17 residues. V shed 0 bases and J shed 3 bases, with 19 bases lying between them. CDR3 protein: CASSLANLAGRRYEQYF. As DNA, the CDR3 is TGTGCCAGCAGCTTGGCCAATTTGGCAGGGCGACGCTACGAGCAGTACTTC.

CDR3 DNA: TGTGCCAGTAGGACCGGACAGGGAAACACCGGGGAGCTGTTTTTT. Translated: CASRTGQGNTGELFF. V usage is TRBV19 and J usage is TRBJ2-2; 8 bases line up with TRBD1. This CDR3 spans 15 amino acids. The V gene end was trimmed by 6 bases and the J gene end by 2 bases; junction bases not matched to a gene: 5. Germline CDR1 LNHDA, CDR2 SQIVND (reference sequence).

The V and J genes are TRBV27 and TRBJ2-7, with 7 bases matching TRBD1. The CDR3 loop spans 15 amino acids. Looked up from germline, CDR1 is MNHEY and CDR2 is SMNVEV (reference sequence). Trimming removed 3 bases from V and 0 bases from J; junction bases left unmatched: 5. In nucleotides, the CDR3 is TGTGCCAGCAGTTTTGGACAGGCCAGCTCCTACGAGCAGTACTTC. The encoded protein is CASSFGQASSYEQYF.

This clone was detected once. The V call is TRBV5-4, the J call TRBJ1-1, with TRBD1 identical over 8 bases. Trimming removed 3 bases from V and 1 base from J; junction bases left unmatched: 11. CDR3 size: 17 residues. The V gene's germline CDR1 is SGHNT and CDR2 YYREEE (reference sequence). CDR3 amino acids: CASSSHEGTGGNTEAFF. CDR3 DNA sequence: TGTGCCAGCAGCTCCCACGAGGGAACAGGGGGGAACACTGAAGCTTTCTTT.

This clone was seen only once. The genes are TRBV13 and TRBJ2-1; 10 bases align to TRBD2. Germline V lookup: CDR1 PRHDT, CDR2 FYEKMQ (reference sequence). There are 16 residues in the CDR3. Trimming took 2 bases from V and 3 from J; bases not matched to a gene: 4. CDR3 residues: CASSLLLAGNYNEQFF. In nucleotides, the CDR3 is TGTGCCAGCAGCTTACTACTAGCGGGAAACTACAATGAGCAGTTCTTC.

The rearrangement joins TRBV7-2 to TRBJ2-7; weak D call: TRBD2 (5 bases). Germline lookup yields CDR1 SGHTA and CDR2 FQGNSA. The CDR3 is 12 residues long. Trimming shortened V by 5 bases and J by 6 bases, and 11 bases separated the two germline ends. CDR3 sequence (DNA): TGTGCCAGCAGCCGCTACGGAGGCGAGCAGTACTTC. Residues: CASSRYGGEQYF.

This clone was picked up a small number of times. The rearrangement joins TRBV7-9 to TRBJ1-2; possibly TRBD1 for D (5 bases). Germline CDR1 is SEHNR and CDR2 is FQNEAQ (reference sequence). V was pared by 3 bases and J by 6 bases, with 17 bases between. CDR3 length equals 15 residues. CDR3 nucleotide sequence: TGTGCCAGCAGCTTTGGGTCTGCGCAGGGCAATGGCTACACCTTC. This translates into CASSFGSAQGNGYTF.

This sequence joins TRBV5-1 and TRBJ2-5, with 9 bases identical to TRBD2. Germline CDR1 SGHRS, CDR2 YFSETQ. The length of the CDR3 is 15 residues. V lost 2 bases, J lost 5 bases, and 7 bases stayed unmatched. CDR3: CASSFALAGTETQYF. The CDR3 nucleotides read TGCGCCAGCAGCTTCGCGCTAGCGGGGACGGAGACCCAGTACTTC.

V gene TRBV10-3 combines with J gene TRBJ1-2; possible D gene TRBD1, 6 bases. This CDR3 contains 13 residues. The ends were cut back, 8 bases at V and 3 bases at J, with 13 bases in the middle. In germline, CDR1 is ENHRY, CDR2 SYGVKD. CDR3 amino acids: CAIGTQTYYGYTF. CDR3 in DNA: TGTGCCATCGGGACACAGACTTACTATGGCTACACCTTC.

The chain is built from TRBV2 and TRBJ1-2; no clear D. The length of the CDR3 is 17 residues. In germline, CDR1 is SNHLY, CDR2 FYNNEI. Deletions cut 0 bases from V and 1 base from J, with 15 bases between. CDR3 region: CASSEALMGSRNYGYTF. CDR3 bases: TGTGCCAGCAGTGAAGCGCTAATGGGGTCGCGTAACTATGGCTACACCTTC.